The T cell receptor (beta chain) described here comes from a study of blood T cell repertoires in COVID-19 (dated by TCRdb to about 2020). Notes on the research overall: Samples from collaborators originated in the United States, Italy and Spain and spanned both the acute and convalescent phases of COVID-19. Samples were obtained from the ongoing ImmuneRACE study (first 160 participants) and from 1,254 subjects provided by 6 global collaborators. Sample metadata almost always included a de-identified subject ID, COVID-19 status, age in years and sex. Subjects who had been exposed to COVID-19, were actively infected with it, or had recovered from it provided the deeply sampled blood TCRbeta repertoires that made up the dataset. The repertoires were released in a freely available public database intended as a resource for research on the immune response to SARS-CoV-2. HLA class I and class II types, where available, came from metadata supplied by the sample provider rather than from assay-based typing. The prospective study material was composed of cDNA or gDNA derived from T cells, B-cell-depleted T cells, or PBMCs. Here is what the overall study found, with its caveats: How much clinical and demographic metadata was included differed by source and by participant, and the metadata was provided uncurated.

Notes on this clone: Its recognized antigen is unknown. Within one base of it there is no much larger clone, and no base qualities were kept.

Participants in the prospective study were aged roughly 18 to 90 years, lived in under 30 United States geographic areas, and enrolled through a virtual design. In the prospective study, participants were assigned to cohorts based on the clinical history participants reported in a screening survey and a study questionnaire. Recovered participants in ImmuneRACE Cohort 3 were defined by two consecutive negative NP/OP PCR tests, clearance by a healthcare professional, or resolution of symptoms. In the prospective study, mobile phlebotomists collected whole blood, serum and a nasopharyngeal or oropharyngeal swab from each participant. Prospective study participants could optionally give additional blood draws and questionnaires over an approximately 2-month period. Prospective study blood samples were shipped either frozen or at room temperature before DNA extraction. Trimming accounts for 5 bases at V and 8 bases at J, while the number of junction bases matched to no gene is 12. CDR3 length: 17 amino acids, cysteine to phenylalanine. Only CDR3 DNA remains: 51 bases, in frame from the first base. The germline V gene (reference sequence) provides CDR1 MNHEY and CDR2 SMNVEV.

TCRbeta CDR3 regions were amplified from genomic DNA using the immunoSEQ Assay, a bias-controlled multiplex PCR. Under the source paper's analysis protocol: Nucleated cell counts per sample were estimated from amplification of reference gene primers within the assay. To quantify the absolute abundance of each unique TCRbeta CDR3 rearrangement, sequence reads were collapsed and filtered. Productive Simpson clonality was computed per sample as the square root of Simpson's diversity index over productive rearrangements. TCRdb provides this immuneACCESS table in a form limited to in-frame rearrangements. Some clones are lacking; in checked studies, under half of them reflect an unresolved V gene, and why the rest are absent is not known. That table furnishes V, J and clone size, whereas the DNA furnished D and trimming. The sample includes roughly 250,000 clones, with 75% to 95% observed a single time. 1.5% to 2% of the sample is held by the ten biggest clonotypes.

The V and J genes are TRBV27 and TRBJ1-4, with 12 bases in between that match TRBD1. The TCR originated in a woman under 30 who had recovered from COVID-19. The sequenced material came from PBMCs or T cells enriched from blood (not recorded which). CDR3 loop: CASSVRDRGRGWEKLFF. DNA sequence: TGTGCCAGCAGTGTACGGGACAGGGGGCGCGGATGGGAAAAACTGTTTTTT.